The 6 T cell receptor beta chains presented below share a single source sample, sequenced in a study of cytomegalovirus exposure and HLA in healthy donors. The PCR employed 60 Vbeta primers together with 13 Jbeta primers. Only in-frame clones appear in the TCRdb table, and some are missing; sequencing was by immunoSEQ multiplex PCR. The sample contains 40,000 to 55,000 clones, 60% to 80% of which appear only once. Sequences were obtained from PBMCs. The source of these receptors is a middle-aged woman in good health and CMV-seropositive.

The chain uses TRBV5-1 and TRBJ2-7, with a tentative D call TRBD1 (6 bases). Trimming stripped 4 bases from V and 4 bases from J, with 18 bases between. The CDR3 has 15 residues. Germline loops: CDR1 SGHRS, CDR2 YFSETQ. CDR3 in DNA: TGCGCCAGCAGCCCGTCCCGCGGACAGTCGTACGAGCAGTACTTC. This sequence encodes CASSPSRGQSYEQYF.

The CDR3 loop reads CASSMSQYTEAFF. As DNA, the CDR3 is TGTGCCAGTAGTATGTCGCAGTACACTGAAGCTTTCTTT. The chain has TRBV19 and TRBJ1-1; no clear D. The ends were cut back, 3 bases at V and 3 bases at J, with 8 bases in the middle. Germline V lookup: CDR1 LNHDA, CDR2 SQIVND (reference sequence). This CDR3 spans 13 amino acids.

The chain links TRBV9 to TRBJ2-1, with D possibly being TRBD1 (6 bases). Germline-derived CDR1 and CDR2 are SGDLS and YYNGEE. V was clipped by 3 bases and J by 4 bases, with 14 bases between them. This CDR3 is 15 amino acids long. DNA for the CDR3: TGTGCCAGCAGCGAGCCCGGGACATCGTACAATGAGCAGTTCTTC. It codes for CASSEPGTSYNEQFF.

The rearrangement joins TRBV2 to TRBJ2-7, with no clear D. Per germline, CDR1 SNHLY and CDR2 FYNNEI. Trimming removed 6 bases from V and 7 bases from J, with 13 bases in between. CDR3 length: 12 amino acids. CDR3 protein: CASRRTGPEQYF. As DNA, the CDR3 is TGTGCCAGCAGAAGAACGGGTCCTGAGCAGTACTTC.

The chain is built from TRBV6-5 and TRBJ1-1, with D perhaps matching TRBD1 (5 bases). Deletions cut 4 bases from V and 5 bases from J, with 11 bases between. The germline V gene encodes CDR1 MNHEY and CDR2 SVGAGI. The CDR3 loop spans 13 amino acids. In DNA, the CDR3 is TGTGCCAGCAGTTCAGGTGGGGCAACTGAAGCTTTCTTT. This translates into CASSSGGATEAFF.

The CDR3 DNA is TGTGCCAGCTCCCAGGAGGAGGGTACCACTGAAGCTTTCTTT. Protein sequence: CASSQEEGTTEAFF. V gene TRBV6-5 combines with J gene TRBJ1-1, with no clear D. The CDR3 sequence is 14 residues long. The V gene's germline CDR1 is MNHEY and CDR2 SVGAGI. V lost 8 bases and J lost 4, with 17 bases in between.